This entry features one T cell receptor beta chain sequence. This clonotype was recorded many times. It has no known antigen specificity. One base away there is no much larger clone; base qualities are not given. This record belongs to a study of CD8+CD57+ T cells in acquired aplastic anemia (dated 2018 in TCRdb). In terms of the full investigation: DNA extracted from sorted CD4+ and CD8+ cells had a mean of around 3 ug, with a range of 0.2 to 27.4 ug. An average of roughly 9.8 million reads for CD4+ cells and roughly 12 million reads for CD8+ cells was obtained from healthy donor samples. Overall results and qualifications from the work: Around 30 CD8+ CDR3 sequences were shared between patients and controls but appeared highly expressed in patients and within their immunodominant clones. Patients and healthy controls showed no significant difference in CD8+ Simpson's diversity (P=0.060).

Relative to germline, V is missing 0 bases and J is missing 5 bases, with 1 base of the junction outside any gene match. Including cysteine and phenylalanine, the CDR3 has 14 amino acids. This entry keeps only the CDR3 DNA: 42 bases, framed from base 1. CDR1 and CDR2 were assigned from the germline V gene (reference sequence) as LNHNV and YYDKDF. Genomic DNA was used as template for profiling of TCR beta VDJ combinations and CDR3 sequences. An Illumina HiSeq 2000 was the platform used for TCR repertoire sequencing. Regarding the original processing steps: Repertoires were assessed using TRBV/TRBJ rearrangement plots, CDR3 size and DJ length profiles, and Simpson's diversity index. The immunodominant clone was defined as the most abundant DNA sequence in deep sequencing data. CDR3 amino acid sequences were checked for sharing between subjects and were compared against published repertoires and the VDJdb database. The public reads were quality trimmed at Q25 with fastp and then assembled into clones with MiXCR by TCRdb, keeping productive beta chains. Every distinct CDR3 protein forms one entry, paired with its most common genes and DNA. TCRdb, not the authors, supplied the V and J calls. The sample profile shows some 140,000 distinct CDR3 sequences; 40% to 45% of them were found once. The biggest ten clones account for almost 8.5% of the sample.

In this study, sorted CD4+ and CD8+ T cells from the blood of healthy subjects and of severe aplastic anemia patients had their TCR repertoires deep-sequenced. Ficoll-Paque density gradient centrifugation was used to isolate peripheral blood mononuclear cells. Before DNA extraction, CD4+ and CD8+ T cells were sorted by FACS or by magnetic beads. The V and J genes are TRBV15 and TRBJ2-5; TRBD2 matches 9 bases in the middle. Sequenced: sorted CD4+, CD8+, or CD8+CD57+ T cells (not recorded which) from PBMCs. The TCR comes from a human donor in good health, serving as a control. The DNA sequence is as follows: TGTGCCACCAGCAGAGATACTAGCGGGGAGACCCAGTACTTC. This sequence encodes CATSRDTSGETQYF.